The 24 T cell receptor beta chains below all came from one sample that was sequenced in a study of PD-1 blockade in classical Hodgkin lymphoma. The patients all showed relapse after autologous stem cell transplantation, while their brentuximab vedotin exposure varied. The protocol was immunoSEQ multiplex PCR, while the TCRdb copy is restricted to in-frame clones and leaves out a portion. The data contain some 96,000 clones, 80% to 90% of them singletons. The sample was peripheral blood mononuclear cells (PBMCs), taken before the second cycle of nivolumab. The origin of the receptors is a human donor with classical Hodgkin lymphoma.

The chain is built from TRBV7-2 and TRBJ2-1, with TRBD1 matching over 9 bases. The germline CDR1 and CDR2 sequences are SGHTA and FQGNSA. CDR3 length: 16 amino acids. V was pared by 5 bases and J by 3 bases, with 8 bases of the junction left unmatched. The CDR3 sequence is CASSLTGGSLYNEQFF. CDR3 nucleotides: TGTGCCAGCAGCCTAACAGGGGGCTCCCTCTACAATGAGCAGTTCTTC.

The rearrangement joins TRBV14 to TRBJ2-2; no definite D call. Germline values: CDR1 SGHDN, CDR2 FVKESK. The CDR3 is 14 amino acids. V lost 0 bases and J lost 0, with 2 bases in between. Here the CDR3 reads CASSQDPNTGELFF. CDR3 nucleotide sequence: TGTGCCAGCAGCCAAGACCCGAACACCGGGGAGCTGTTTTTT.

V is TRBV9 and J is TRBJ2-6; D may be TRBD1 or TRBD2 (5 bases each). CDR3 length equals 18 residues. Per the germline V gene, CDR1 is SGDLS and CDR2 is YYNGEE. V shed 0 bases and J shed 1 base, with 14 bases lying between them. CDR3 nucleotides: TGTGCCAGCAGCGTAGCCGGGACCCAACCTTCTGGGGCCAACGTCCTGACTTTC. It encodes CASSVAGTQPSGANVLTF.

This chain connects TRBV5-1 to TRBJ1-4; no clear D gene. From germline, CDR1 is SGHRS and CDR2 YFSETQ. The CDR3 spans 14 residues. With 0 bases removed from V and 3 bases from J, the gap between germline ends came to 6 bases. The CDR3 is CASSLDRPNEKLFF. The CDR3 DNA is TGCGCCAGCAGCTTGGACAGACCTAATGAAAAACTGTTTTTT.

V gene TRBV7-9 combines with J gene TRBJ2-7, with D tentatively TRBD2 (6 bases). The CDR3 length is 15 residues. Trimming took off 6 bases at V and 5 bases at J, with 20 bases between the two ends. CDR1 SEHNR and CDR2 FQNEAQ come from the germline V gene (reference sequence). CDR3 nucleotide sequence: TGTGCCAGCAGTCCCGGGGGTGGTCTACCTAACGAGCAGTACTTC. Residues: CASSPGGGLPNEQYF.

The V and J genes are TRBV27 and TRBJ2-2, with a weak D call TRBD2 (6 bases). Germline V gene lookup returns CDR1 MNHEY and CDR2 SMNVEV (reference sequence). V was trimmed by 1 base and J by 2 bases, leaving 8 bases between them. The CDR3 sequence is 15 residues long. The CDR3 DNA follows: TGTGCCAGCAGTTTATGGGGACTCAACACCGGGGAGCTGTTTTTT. Its translation: CASSLWGLNTGELFF.

CDR3: CASSLWTGIMNTEAFF. In nucleotides, the CDR3 is TGCGCCAGCAGCTTGTGGACAGGGATCATGAACACTGAAGCTTTCTTT. The rearrangement uses TRBV5-1 and TRBJ1-1; 8 bases agree with TRBD1. Germline assignment: CDR1 SGHRS and CDR2 YFSETQ. Trimming removed 1 base from V and 0 bases from J; junction bases left unmatched: 5. CDR3 size: 16 residues.

The chain joins TRBV4-2 to TRBJ2-3; 9 bases match TRBD1. The V gene's germline CDR1 is LGHNA and CDR2 YNFKEQ. CDR3 size: 15 residues. J gave up 3 bases and V 3 bases, and 4 bases lay outside the gene matches. The CDR3 bases are TGTGCCAGCAGCCACGGGACAGGGTGGACAGATACGCAGTATTTT. Its translation is CASSHGTGWTDTQYF.

The chain combines TRBV29-1 with TRBJ1-2, with D hard to call. V lost 3 bases and J lost 1, with 9 bases in between. The CDR3 is 13 amino acids. Germline loops: CDR1 SQVTM, CDR2 ANQGSEA. CDR3 nucleotides: TGCAGCGTTGACCCCGTGGGTAACTATGGCTACACCTTC. It specifies CSVDPVGNYGYTF.

V is TRBV7-2 and J is TRBJ2-5; tentative D call: TRBD2 (6 bases). Germline V gene lookup returns CDR1 SGHTA and CDR2 FQGNSA. Trimming took off 1 base at V and 11 bases at J, with 14 bases between the two ends. The CDR3 extends over 13 amino acids. CDR3 region: CASSLGYGGIQYF. The CDR3 DNA is TGTGCCAGCAGCTTAGGATACGGAGGGATTCAGTACTTC.

The chain's CDR3 is CASSYRTGDITGELFF. The CDR3, as DNA: TGTGCCAGCAGTTACCGGACAGGTGATATCACCGGGGAGCTGTTTTTT. V and J are TRBV6-6 and TRBJ2-2; 7 bases line up with TRBD1. The germline CDR1 and CDR2 sequences are MNHNY and SVGAGI (reference sequence). After removal of 2 bases from V and 4 bases from J, the junction contained 7 bases not matched to a gene. The CDR3 totals 16 residues.

The CDR3 sequence: CASSYIGTDYEQYF. CDR3 nucleotides: TGTGCCAGCAGCTACATCGGGACAGACTACGAGCAGTACTTC. This rearrangement joins TRBV5-6 to TRBJ2-7, with 7 bases matching TRBD1. Germline V CDR1 and CDR2: SGHDT, YYEEEE. Trimming took 3 bases from V and 3 from J; bases not matched to a gene: 6. The CDR3 length is 14 residues.

This clone has only one observation. CDR3 region: CASSLGSGTDTQYF. For the CDR3, the DNA is TGCGCCAGCAGCTTGGGTTCGGGCACAGATACGCAGTATTTT. The chain has TRBV5-1 and TRBJ2-3; D gene unclear. Trimming removed 0 bases from V and 1 base from J, with 6 bases in between. The CDR3 is 14 amino acids. Germline V gene data show CDR1 as SGHRS and CDR2 as YFSETQ.

This clone showed up just a few times. This rearrangement joins TRBV7-2 to TRBJ2-7, with D possibly being TRBD1 (5 bases). The CDR3 length is 15 residues. Germline V gene lookup returns CDR1 SGHTA and CDR2 FQGNSA. V was pared by 6 bases and J by 0 bases, with 15 bases between. For the CDR3, the DNA is TGTGCCAGCAGGTTACAGGCAACCCACTCCTACGAGCAGTACTTC. It is translated as CASRLQATHSYEQYF.

In this sample, this clone turned up a few times. This chain connects TRBV6-1 to TRBJ1-2; D not certain. The CDR3 sequence is 13 residues long. Trimming cost V 0 bases and J 4 bases, with 6 bases left between them. Germline CDR1 MNHNS, CDR2 SASEGT. This chain's CDR3 is CASSEAGLYGYTF. DNA for the CDR3: TGTGCCAGCAGTGAAGCAGGGCTCTATGGCTACACCTTC.

The V and J genes are TRBV7-2 and TRBJ1-1; TRBD1 might be the D (5 bases). This CDR3 is built from 14 residues. Germline V gives CDR1 SGHTA, CDR2 FQGNSA. V lost 6 bases to trimming and J lost 3 bases, with 14 bases between them. The CDR3 loop is CASRPGWLDTEAFF. The CDR3 DNA follows: TGTGCCAGCAGGCCAGGGTGGCTGGACACTGAAGCTTTCTTT.

This clone was recorded only once. V is TRBV6-5 and J is TRBJ2-2, with TRBD2 identical over 8 bases. The CDR3 has 15 amino acids. Germline V lookup: CDR1 MNHEY, CDR2 SVGAGI. V was pared by 5 bases and J by 6 bases, with 8 bases of the junction left unmatched. The DNA for the CDR3 is TGTGCCAGCAGTAAACCGGGACTAGTGTCCGGGGAGCTGTTTTTT. Translating gives CASSKPGLVSGELFF.

DNA for the CDR3: TGTGCCAGCAGTCTGGGCACCGACTATGGCTACACCTTC. Translated, it gives CASSLGTDYGYTF. This sequence joins TRBV28 and TRBJ1-2; no clear D gene. There are 13 residues in the CDR3. V lost 5 bases to trimming and J lost 3 bases, with 10 bases between them. Germline lookup yields CDR1 MDHEN and CDR2 SYDVKM.

The rearrangement uses TRBV10-3 and TRBJ2-7; D unresolved. The germline CDR1 and CDR2 sequences are ENHRY and SYGVKD. V shed 1 base and J shed 7 bases, with 5 bases lying between them. The CDR3 has 11 amino acids. CDR3 region: CAISEFGEQYF. CDR3 coding DNA: TGTGCCATCAGTGAGTTTGGGGAGCAGTACTTC.

This chain uses TRBV6-5 with TRBJ2-7; D ambiguous. The CDR3 length is 13 residues. CDR1 is MNHEY and CDR2 is SVGAGI in the germline V gene. V lost 7 bases, J lost 0 bases, and 10 bases lay in between. The CDR3 region is CASTKPGSYEQYF. The CDR3 DNA sequence: TGTGCCAGCACCAAACCAGGCTCCTACGAGCAGTACTTC.

The chain joins TRBV11-2 to TRBJ2-7, with unresolved D. Deletions cut 3 bases from V and 3 bases from J, with 6 bases between. CDR1 is SGHAT, CDR2 FQNNGV, per germline. The CDR3 loop spans 12 amino acids. CDR3 protein: CASSFPGYEQYF. As DNA, the CDR3 is TGTGCCAGCAGCTTTCCCGGCTACGAGCAGTACTTC. Supplemented by reference TRBV11-2 and TRBJ2-7, the full variable domain reads EAGVAQSPRYKIIEKRQSVAFWCNPISGHATLYWYQQILGQGPKLLIQFQNNGVVDDSQLPKDRFSAERLKGVDSTLKIQPAKLEDSAVYLCASSFPGYEQYFGPGTRLTVT.

The genes are TRBV7-8 and TRBJ2-2; D is ambiguous. This CDR3 has 12 residues. Between the trimmed V and J ends, which lost 5 bases and 3 bases, there was a span of 4 bases. CDR1 is SGHVS and CDR2 is FQNEAQ in the germline V gene. This CDR3 is CASSDYTGELFF. In DNA form, the CDR3 reads TGTGCCAGCAGCGACTACACCGGGGAGCTGTTTTTT.

This sequence joins TRBV10-3 and TRBJ2-6; unclear D gene. Germline V gene sequence: CDR1 ENHRY, CDR2 SYGVKD. The CDR3 loop spans 13 amino acids. V lost 5 bases to trimming and J lost 0 bases, with 2 bases between them. Written as DNA, the CDR3 is TGTGCCATCAGTCCCTCTGGGGCCAACGTCCTGACTTTC. This translates into CAISPSGANVLTF.

The chain carries TRBV19 and TRBJ2-2, with D perhaps matching TRBD1 (6 bases). CDR1 LNHDA and CDR2 SQIVND come from the germline V gene (reference sequence). V lost 10 bases and J 1 base, leaving 16 bases between the germline ends. The CDR3 loop spans 15 amino acids. The CDR3 DNA reads as TGTGCCACCACTAAGGACAGAATGAACACCGGGGAGCTGTTTTTT. The encoded protein is CATTKDRMNTGELFF.